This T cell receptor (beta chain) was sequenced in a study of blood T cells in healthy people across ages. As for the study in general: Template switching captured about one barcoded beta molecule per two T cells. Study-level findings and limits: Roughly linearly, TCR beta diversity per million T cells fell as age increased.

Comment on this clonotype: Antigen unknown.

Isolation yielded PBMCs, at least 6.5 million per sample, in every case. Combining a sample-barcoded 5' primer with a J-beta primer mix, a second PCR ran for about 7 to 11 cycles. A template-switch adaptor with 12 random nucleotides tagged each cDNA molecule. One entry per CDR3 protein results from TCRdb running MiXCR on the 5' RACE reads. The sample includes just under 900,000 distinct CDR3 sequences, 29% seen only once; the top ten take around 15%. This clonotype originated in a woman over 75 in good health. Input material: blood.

DNA for the CDR3: TGTGCCACCAGCAGAGTTCGGGCTCCTTACGAGCAGTACTTC. It translates to CATSRVRAPYEQYF. J is TRBJ2-7 and V is TRBV15, with no clear D. V was cut by 1 base and J by 4 bases, with 11 bases left in between. Germline CDR1 is LNHNV and CDR2 is YYDKDF (reference sequence). The CDR3 totals 14 residues.